Listed below are T cell receptor beta chains from one sample, sequenced in a study of cytomegalovirus exposure and HLA in healthy donors. Clones were sequenced by immunoSEQ multiplex PCR, and TCRdb holds only the in-frame ones, with some missing. The sample carries approximately 150,000 clones, around 78% recorded once. The sequenced sample was PBMCs. These receptors came from a woman aged 40 to 49 in good health and CMV-seronegative. Each CDR3 is given with its conserved first and last residue. The D gene is left open where the match is weak. Part of the rows lack a size; the others show once, few, many or a class for expanded clones.

CASSVKGLPNTEAFF TGTGCCAGCAGTGTAAAGGGACTTCCGAACACTGAAGCTTTCTTT . TRBV2 . TRBJ1-1
CASQEVPSYNEQFF TGTGCCAGCCAGGAGGTACCCTCCTACAATGAGCAGTTCTTC few TRBV2 . TRBJ2-1
CASSPAGSGTLYNEQFF TGTGCCAGCAGTCCCGCCGGGAGCGGGACTCTCTACAATGAGCAGTTCTTC . TRBV28 TRBD2 TRBJ2-1
CASSFSTGKNTGELFF TGTGCCAGCAGCTTTTCGACAGGGAAGAACACCGGGGAGCTGTTTTTT . TRBV5-6 TRBD1 TRBJ2-2
CAWGESGGVDTQYF TGTGCCTGGGGGGAGTCGGGAGGCGTTGATACGCAGTATTTT few TRBV30 TRBD2 TRBJ2-3
CASSSGQNTEAFF TGTGCCAGCAGCTCAGGACAGAACACTGAAGCTTTCTTT once TRBV5-4 . TRBJ1-1
CASSIYGARISGANVLTF TGTGCCAGTAGTATATATGGAGCAAGGATTTCTGGGGCCAACGTCCTGACTTTC . TRBV19 . TRBJ2-6
CASTFAPGEEKLFF TGCGCCAGCACTTTTGCCCCGGGGGAGGAAAAACTGTTTTTT . TRBV5-1 . TRBJ1-4
CASSSNTGNYGYTF TGTGCCAGCAGCTCGAATACAGGGAACTATGGCTACACCTTC . TRBV11-3 . TRBJ1-2
CASSLGIGRLYSNQPQHF TGTGCCAGCAGCTTAGGGATCGGCAGGTTGTATAGCAATCAGCCCCAGCATTTT . TRBV7-2 . TRBJ1-5
CASSYDSPTNTGELFF TGTGCCAGCAGTTACGACAGCCCTACGAACACCGGGGAGCTGTTTTTT . TRBV6-5 . TRBJ2-2
CASSPPVQEGTEAFF TGTGCCAGCTCACCACCGGTTCAAGAGGGCACTGAAGCTTTCTTT . TRBV18 . TRBJ1-1
CASSLAPGNTEAFF TGCGCCAGCAGCTTGGCACCAGGGAACACTGAAGCTTTCTTT . TRBV5-1 . TRBJ1-1
CASSFSLAGELFF TGTGCCAGCAGCTTTTCACTAGCGGGAGAGCTGTTTTTT . TRBV7-3 TRBD2 TRBJ2-2
CASSPFENPSVNEQFF TGTGCCAGCTCACCGTTTGAAAATCCGTCGGTAAATGAGCAGTTCTTC . TRBV18 . TRBJ2-1
CASSLDGQGVTEAFF TGTGCCAGCAGCCTAGACGGACAGGGTGTAACTGAAGCTTTCTTT . TRBV13 TRBD1 TRBJ1-1
CASQGGFEAFF TGTGCCAGCCAGGGGGGCTTCGAAGCTTTCTTT . TRBV2 TRBD1 TRBJ1-1
CASSPRGAGWETQYF TGTGCCAGCAGCCCTCGGGGAGCGGGGTGGGAGACCCAGTACTTC . TRBV7-2 TRBD2 TRBJ2-5
CASSDRGRQPQHF TGTGCCAGCTCGGACAGGGGAAGGCAGCCCCAGCATTTT . TRBV2 TRBD1 TRBJ1-5
CASSHGQNTGELFF TGTGCCAGCAGCCATGGACAGAACACCGGGGAGCTGTTTTTT . TRBV7-3 . TRBJ2-2
CASSLDLGPLATNEKLFF TGTGCCAGCAGCTTAGATCTTGGGCCACTTGCAACTAATGAAAAACTGTTTTTT . TRBV11-2 . TRBJ1-4
CAWGGQPQQFF TGTGCCTGGGGGGGACAGCCTCAGCAGTTCTTC . TRBV30 TRBD1 TRBJ2-1
CASSLVVGGDGTDTQYF TGTGCCAGCAGCTTGGTGGTCGGGGGAGACGGCACAGATACGCAGTATTTT . TRBV5-4 . TRBJ2-3
CASSKDRGPADTQYF TGTGCCAGCAGTAAGGACAGGGGGCCGGCGGATACGCAGTATTTT . TRBV2 TRBD1 TRBJ2-3
CASSLQREQYF TGTGCCAGCAGTTTACAGAGGGAGCAGTACTTC . TRBV28 . TRBJ2-7
CARSLEGRSRGGLAGGTDTQYF TGTGCCAGAAGCTTGGAGGGCCGTTCCAGGGGAGGCCTAGCGGGAGGAACAGATACGCAGTATTTT . TRBV5-3 TRBD2 TRBJ2-3
CASRFGGLTTDTQYF TGTGCCAGCAGGTTCGGCGGGCTTACCACAGATACGCAGTATTTT . TRBV28 . TRBJ2-3
CASSSRRDEQYF TGTGCCAGCAGTTCTAGACGGGACGAGCAGTACTTC . TRBV28 . TRBJ2-7
CSVEGVISGNKGGEQFF TGCAGCGTTGAAGGGGTCATAAGCGGGAACAAAGGGGGAGAGCAGTTCTTC few TRBV29-1 . TRBJ2-1
CASSEPSGRGGSEQFF TGTGCCAGCAGTGAACCTAGCGGGAGGGGGGGTAGTGAGCAGTTCTTC . TRBV25-1 TRBD2 TRBJ2-1
CASSEAPGVGGNTIYF TGTGCCAGCAGTGAAGCCCCAGGGGTTGGTGGAAACACCATATATTTT . TRBV6-1 . TRBJ1-3
CTSSQEEGGGYTF TGCACCAGCAGCCAAGAAGAAGGGGGCGGCTACACCTTC . TRBV1 . TRBJ1-2
CASSLGSANYGYTF TGTGCCAGCAGCTTAGGGTCAGCTAACTATGGCTACACCTTC . TRBV7-9 . TRBJ1-2
CSVRRGFEAFF TGCAGTGTCCGAAGGGGTTTCGAAGCTTTCTTT . TRBV20-1 . TRBJ1-1
CASSSVLANYGYTF TGTGCCAGTAGTTCGGTATTAGCTAACTATGGCTACACCTTC . TRBV19 . TRBJ1-2
CASSQKAGVIQETQYF TGTGCCAGCAGCCAAAAAGCGGGAGTGATCCAAGAGACCCAGTACTTC . TRBV14 TRBD2 TRBJ2-5
CASEIEGQGSGYTF TGTGCCAGCGAGATCGAAGGACAGGGGAGCGGCTACACCTTC . TRBV7-9 TRBD1 TRBJ1-2
CSVETGAISNYGYTF TGCAGCGTTGAGACAGGAGCAATATCAAACTATGGCTACACCTTC . TRBV29-1 . TRBJ1-2
CASSVDVGAEQFF TGTGCCAGCAGCGTAGATGTGGGGGCTGAGCAGTTCTTC . TRBV9 . TRBJ2-1
CASSFGSVLRNEQFF TGCGCCAGCAGCTTCGGGAGCGTACTGCGGAATGAGCAGTTCTTC . TRBV5-1 . TRBJ2-1
CASSLSGGSGNTIYF TGTGCCAGCAGCCTATCTGGCGGCTCTGGAAACACCATATATTTT few TRBV7-3 . TRBJ1-3
CASSTQGAGTGELFF TGTGCCAGCAGCACACAGGGGGCTGGGACCGGGGAGCTGTTTTTT . TRBV11-1 TRBD1 TRBJ2-2
CSVGGPEPVF TGCAGCGTTGGTGGGCCAGAACCAGTCTTC . TRBV29-1 . TRBJ2-1
CASSEWGGRATDTQYF TGTGCCAGCAGTGAATGGGGTGGGAGGGCCACAGATACGCAGTATTTT . TRBV2 TRBD2 TRBJ2-3
CASSITSGRSYNEQFF TGTGCCAGTAGTATCACTAGCGGCCGCTCCTACAATGAGCAGTTCTTC . TRBV19 TRBD2 TRBJ2-1